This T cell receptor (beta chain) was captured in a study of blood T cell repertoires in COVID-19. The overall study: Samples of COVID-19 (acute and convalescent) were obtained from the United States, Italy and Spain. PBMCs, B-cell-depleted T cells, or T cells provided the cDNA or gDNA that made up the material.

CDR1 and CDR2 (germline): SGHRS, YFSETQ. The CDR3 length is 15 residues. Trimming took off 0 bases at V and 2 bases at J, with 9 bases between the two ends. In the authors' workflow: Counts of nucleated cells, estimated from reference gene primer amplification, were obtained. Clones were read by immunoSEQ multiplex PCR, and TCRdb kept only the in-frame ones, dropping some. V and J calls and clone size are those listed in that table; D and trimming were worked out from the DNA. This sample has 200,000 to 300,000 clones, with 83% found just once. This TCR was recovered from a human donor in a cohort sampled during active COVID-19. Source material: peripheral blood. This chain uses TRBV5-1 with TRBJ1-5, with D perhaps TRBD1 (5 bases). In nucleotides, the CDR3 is TGCGCCAGCAGCTTGGAAGGACACGGCAATCAGCCCCAGCATTTT. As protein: CASSLEGHGNQPQHF.